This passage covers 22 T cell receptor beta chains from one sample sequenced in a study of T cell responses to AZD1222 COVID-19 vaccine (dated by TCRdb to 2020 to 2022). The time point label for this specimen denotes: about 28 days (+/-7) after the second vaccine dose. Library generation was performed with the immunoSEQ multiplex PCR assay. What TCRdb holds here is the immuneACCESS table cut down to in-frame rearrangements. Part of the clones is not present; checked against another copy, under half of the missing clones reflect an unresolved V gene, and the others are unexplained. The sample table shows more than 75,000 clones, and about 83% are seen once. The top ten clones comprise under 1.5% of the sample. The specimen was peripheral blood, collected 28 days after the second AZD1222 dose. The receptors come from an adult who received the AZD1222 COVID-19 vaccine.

Written as DNA, the CDR3 is TGTGCCAGCCTCCCTACAGGGACCCACAATGAGCAGTTCTTC. It yields the protein CASLPTGTHNEQFF. The rearrangement uses TRBV6-5 and TRBJ2-1, with a weak D call TRBD1 (6 bases). CDR1 is MNHEY, CDR2 SVGAGI, per germline. Trimming took 8 bases from V and 5 from J, leaving 16 bases between them. The CDR3 consists of 14 residues.

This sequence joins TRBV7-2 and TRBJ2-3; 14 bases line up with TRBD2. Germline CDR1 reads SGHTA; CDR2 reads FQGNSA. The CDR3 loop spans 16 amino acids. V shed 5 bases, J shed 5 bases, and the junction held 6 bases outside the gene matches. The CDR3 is CASSNRLAGGQDTQYF. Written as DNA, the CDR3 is TGTGCCAGCAGCAACAGACTAGCGGGAGGGCAAGATACGCAGTATTTT.

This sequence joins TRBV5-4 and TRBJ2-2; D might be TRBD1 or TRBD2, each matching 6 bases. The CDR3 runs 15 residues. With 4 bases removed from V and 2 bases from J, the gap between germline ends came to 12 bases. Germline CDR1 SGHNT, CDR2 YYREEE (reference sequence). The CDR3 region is CASSPEGGNTGELFF. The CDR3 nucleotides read TGTGCCAGCAGCCCCGAGGGGGGAAACACCGGGGAGCTGTTTTTT.

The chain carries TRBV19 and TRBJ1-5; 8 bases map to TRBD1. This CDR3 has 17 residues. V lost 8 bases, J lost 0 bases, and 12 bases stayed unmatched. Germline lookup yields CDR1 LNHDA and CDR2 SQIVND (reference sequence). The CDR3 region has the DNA TGTGCCAGTTGGAATCCCCGGGACAGGATTAGCAATCAGCCCCAGCATTTT. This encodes CASWNPRDRISNQPQHF.

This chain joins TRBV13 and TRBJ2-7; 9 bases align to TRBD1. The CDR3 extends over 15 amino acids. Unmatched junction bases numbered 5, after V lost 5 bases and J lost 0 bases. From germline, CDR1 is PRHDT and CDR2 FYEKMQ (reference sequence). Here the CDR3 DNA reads TGTGCCAGCAGCCCCGGGACAGGGATCTCCTACGAGCAGTACTTC. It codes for CASSPGTGISYEQYF.

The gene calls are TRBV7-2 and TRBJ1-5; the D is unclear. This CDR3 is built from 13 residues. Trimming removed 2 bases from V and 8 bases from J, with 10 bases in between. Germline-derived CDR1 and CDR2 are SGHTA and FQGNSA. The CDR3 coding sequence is TGTGCCAGCAGCTTACAGGTGGGCGAGCCCCAGCATTTT. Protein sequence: CASSLQVGEPQHF.

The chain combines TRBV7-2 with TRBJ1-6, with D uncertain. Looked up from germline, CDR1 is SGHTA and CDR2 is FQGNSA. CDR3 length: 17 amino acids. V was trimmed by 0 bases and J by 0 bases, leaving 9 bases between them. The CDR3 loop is CASSLAPKTSYNSPLHF. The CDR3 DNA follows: TGTGCCAGCAGCTTAGCGCCGAAAACCTCCTATAATTCACCCCTCCACTTT.

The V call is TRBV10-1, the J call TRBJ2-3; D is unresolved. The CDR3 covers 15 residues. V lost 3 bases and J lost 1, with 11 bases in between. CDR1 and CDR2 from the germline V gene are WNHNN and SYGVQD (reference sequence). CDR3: CASSEGVTRTDTQYF. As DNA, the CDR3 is TGCGCCAGCAGTGAAGGCGTGACCCGCACAGATACGCAGTATTTT.

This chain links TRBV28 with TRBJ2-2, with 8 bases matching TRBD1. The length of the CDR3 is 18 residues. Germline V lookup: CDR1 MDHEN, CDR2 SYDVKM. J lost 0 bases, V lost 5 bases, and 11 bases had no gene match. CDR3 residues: CASSPGTGLLANTGELFF. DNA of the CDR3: TGTGCCAGCAGTCCTGGGACAGGACTTTTGGCGAACACCGGGGAGCTGTTTTTT.

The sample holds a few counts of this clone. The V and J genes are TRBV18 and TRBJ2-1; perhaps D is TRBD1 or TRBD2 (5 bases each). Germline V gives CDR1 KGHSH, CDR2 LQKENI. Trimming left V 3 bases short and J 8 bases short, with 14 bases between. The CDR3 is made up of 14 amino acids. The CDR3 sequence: CASSPLGVSDEQFF. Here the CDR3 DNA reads TGTGCCAGCTCACCTTTGGGGGTATCCGATGAGCAGTTCTTC.

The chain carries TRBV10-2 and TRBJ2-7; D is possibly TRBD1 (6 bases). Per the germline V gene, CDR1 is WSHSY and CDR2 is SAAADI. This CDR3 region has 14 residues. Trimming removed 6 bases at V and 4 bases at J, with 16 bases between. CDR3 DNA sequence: TGCGCCAGCAGGTACTCGATACAGGGTTACGAGCAGTACTTC. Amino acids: CASRYSIQGYEQYF.

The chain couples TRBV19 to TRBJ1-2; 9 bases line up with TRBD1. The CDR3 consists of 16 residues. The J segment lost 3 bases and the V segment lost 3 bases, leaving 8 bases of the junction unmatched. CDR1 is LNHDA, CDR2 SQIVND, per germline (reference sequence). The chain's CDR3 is CASSMDGTGRHYGYTF. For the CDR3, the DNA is TGTGCCAGTAGTATGGACGGGACAGGGAGGCACTATGGCTACACCTTC.

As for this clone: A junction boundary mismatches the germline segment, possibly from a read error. CDR3 nucleotide sequence: TGTGCCAGCAGCGAAGGGCGGGATGGGGAGCAGTTCTTC. Amino acid sequence: CASSEGRDGEQFF. The gene calls are TRBV2 and TRBJ2-1; TRBD2 is a possible D gene (6 bases). The CDR3 is 13 residues long. Germline CDR1 and CDR2: SNHLY and FYNNEI.

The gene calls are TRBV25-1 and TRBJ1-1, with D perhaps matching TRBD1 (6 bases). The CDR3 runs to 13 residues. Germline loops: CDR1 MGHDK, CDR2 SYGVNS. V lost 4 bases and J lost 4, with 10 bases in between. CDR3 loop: CASSATGTTEAFF. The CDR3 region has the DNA TGTGCCAGCAGTGCTACAGGGACCACTGAAGCTTTCTTT. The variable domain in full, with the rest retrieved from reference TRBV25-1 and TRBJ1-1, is EADIYQTPRYLVIGTGKKITLECSQTMGHDKMYWYQQDPGMELHLIHYSYGVNSTEKGDLSSESTVSRIRTEHFPLTLESARPSHTSQYLCASSATGTTEAFFGQGTRLTVV.

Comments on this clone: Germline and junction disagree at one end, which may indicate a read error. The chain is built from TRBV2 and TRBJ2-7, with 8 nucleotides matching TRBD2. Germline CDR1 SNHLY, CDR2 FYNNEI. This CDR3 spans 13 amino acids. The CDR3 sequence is CASREAGVDEQYF. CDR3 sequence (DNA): TGTGCCAGCAGGGAAGCGGGAGTCGACGAGCAGTACTTC.

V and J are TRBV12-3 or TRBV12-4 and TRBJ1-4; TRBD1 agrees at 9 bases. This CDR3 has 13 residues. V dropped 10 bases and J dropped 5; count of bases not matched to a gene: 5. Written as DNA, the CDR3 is TGTGCCACCGGGACAGGGTCGAATGAAAAACTGTTTTTT. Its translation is CATGTGSNEKLFF.

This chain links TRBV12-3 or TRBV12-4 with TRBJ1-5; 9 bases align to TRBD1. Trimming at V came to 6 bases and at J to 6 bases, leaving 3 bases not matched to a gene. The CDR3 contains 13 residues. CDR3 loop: CASSRTGVQPQHF. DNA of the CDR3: TGTGCCAGCAGCCGGACAGGGGTTCAGCCCCAGCATTTT.

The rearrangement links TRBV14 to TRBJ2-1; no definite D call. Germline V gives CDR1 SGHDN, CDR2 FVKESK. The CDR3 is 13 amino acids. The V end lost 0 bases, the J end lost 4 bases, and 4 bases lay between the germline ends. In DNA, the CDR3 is TGTGCCAGCAGCCAAGATCGGTACAATGAGCAGTTCTTC. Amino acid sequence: CASSQDRYNEQFF. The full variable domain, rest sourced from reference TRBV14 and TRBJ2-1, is EAGVTQFPSHSVIEKGQTVTLRCDPISGHDNLYWYRRVMGKEIKFLLHFVKESKQDESGMPNNRFLAERTGGTYSTLKVQPAELEDSGVYFCASSQDRYNEQFFGPGTRLTVL.

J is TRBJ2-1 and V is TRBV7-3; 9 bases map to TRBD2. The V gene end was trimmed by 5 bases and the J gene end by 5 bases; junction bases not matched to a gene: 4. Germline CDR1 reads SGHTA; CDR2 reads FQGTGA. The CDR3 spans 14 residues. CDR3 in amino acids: CASSLGLADNEQFF. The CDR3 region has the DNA TGTGCCAGCAGCCTGGGACTAGCCGACAATGAGCAGTTCTTC. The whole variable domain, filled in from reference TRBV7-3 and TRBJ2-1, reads GAGVSQTPSNKVTEKGKYVELRCDPISGHTALYWYRQSLGQGPEFLIYFQGTGAADDSGLPNDRFFAVRPEGSVSTLKIQRTERGDSAVYLCASSLGLADNEQFFGPGTRLTVL.

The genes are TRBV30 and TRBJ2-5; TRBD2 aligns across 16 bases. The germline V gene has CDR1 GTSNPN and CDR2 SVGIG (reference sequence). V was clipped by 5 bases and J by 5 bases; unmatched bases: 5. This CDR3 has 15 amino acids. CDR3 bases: TGTGCCTGGGGGGGGACTAGCGGGAGGGCGGAGACCCAGTACTTC. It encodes CAWGGTSGRAETQYF.

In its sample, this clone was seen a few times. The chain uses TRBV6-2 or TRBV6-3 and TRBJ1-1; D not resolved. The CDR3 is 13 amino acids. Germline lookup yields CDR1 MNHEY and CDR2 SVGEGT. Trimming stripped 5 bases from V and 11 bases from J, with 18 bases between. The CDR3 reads CASSRDSHGGAFF. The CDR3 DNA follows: TGTGCCAGCAGTCGTGATAGCCACGGCGGGGCTTTCTTT.

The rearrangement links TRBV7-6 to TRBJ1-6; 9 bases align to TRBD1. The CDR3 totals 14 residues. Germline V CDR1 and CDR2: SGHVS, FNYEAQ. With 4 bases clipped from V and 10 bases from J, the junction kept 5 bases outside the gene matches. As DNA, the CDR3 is TGTGCCAGCAGCTCGGGACAGGGAGGCTCACCCCTCCACTTT. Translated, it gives CASSSGQGGSPLHF.